This T cell receptor (beta chain) was identified in a study of T cell repertoires in cytomegalovirus infection. Study results and caveats: The response measured ex vivo was dominated by TCR beta clonotypes (HLA-C-restricted and CMV-specific). Totalled public TCR beta family frequency picked out people who carried CMV plus the relevant HLA.

Points on this clonotype: Its antigen is not identified.

TCRdb re-analysed the reads in MiXCR, keeping a single row per CDR3 protein. The sample has roughly 300,000 distinct CDR3 sequences, 9.5% seen once. Source material: PBMCs. This sequence was found in a human donor in good health (CMV status not recorded). Some clones in this sample may be carry-over from other donors' samples.

CDR3 sequence (DNA): TGTGCCAGCAGTTCCCCTACAGGGTACAATGAGCAGTTCTTC. Amino acid sequence: CASSSPTGYNEQFF. The chain has TRBV28 and TRBJ2-1; TRBD1 might be the D (6 bases). From germline, CDR1 is MDHEN and CDR2 SYDVKM. The V and J ends lost 4 bases and 4 bases respectively, with 11 bases between them. This CDR3 spans 14 amino acids.